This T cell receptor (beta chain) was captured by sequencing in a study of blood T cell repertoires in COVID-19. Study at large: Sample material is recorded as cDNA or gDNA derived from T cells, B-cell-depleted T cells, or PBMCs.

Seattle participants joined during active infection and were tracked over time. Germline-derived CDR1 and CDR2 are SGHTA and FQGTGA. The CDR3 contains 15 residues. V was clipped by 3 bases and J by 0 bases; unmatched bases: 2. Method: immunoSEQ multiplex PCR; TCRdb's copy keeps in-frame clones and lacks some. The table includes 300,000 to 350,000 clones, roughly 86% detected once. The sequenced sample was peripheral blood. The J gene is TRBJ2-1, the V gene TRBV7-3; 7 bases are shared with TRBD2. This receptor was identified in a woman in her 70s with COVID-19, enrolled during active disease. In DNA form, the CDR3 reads TGTGCCAGCAGCTTGCGCGGGGGCTCCTACAATGAGCAGTTCTTC. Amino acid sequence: CASSLRGGSYNEQFF.